Here is one T cell receptor beta chain with its context. V gave up 3 bases and J gave up 2 bases, with 10 bases separating them. CDR1 is SGHNT, CDR2 YYREEE, per germline (reference sequence). The CDR3 length is 14 residues. The data derive from a study of CD8 T cells in ankylosing spondylitis. TCRdb re-called the 5' RACE reads with MiXCR, one entry per CDR3 protein. The sample carries 200,000 to 300,000 distinct CDR3 sequences, roughly a quarter recorded once. This receptor was obtained from a male donor with ankylosing spondylitis or in good health (not recorded which). Sample: blood, either unsorted or a sorted T cell fraction (not recorded which). This sequence joins TRBV5-4 and TRBJ2-3; D is tentatively TRBD1 or TRBD2 (5 bases each). The CDR3: CASSSGLNTDTQYF. The CDR3 DNA sequence: TGTGCCAGCAGCTCGGGGCTAAACACAGATACGCAGTATTTT.